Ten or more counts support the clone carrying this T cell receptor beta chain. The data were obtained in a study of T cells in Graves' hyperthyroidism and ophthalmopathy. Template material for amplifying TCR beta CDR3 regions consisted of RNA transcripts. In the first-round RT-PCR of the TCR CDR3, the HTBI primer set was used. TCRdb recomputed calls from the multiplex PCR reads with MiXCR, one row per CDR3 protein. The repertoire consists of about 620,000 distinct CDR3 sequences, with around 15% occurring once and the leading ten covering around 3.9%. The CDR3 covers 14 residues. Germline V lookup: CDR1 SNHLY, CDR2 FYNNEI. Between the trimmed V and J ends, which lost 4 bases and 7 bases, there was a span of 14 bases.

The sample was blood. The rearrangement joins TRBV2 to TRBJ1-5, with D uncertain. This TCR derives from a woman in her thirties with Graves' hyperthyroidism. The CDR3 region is CASSATGLLQPQHF. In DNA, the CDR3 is TGTGCCAGCAGTGCCACGGGTCTCTTGCAGCCCCAGCATTTT.